This TCR beta chain was sequenced in a study of T cell repertoires in cytomegalovirus infection. Findings and caveats of the study: The ex vivo response was dominated by HLA-C-restricted CMV-specific TCR beta clonotypes.

There are 16 residues in the CDR3. After removal of 6 bases from V and 4 bases from J, the junction contained 11 bases not matched to a gene. Germline lookup yields CDR1 SGDLS and CDR2 YYNGEE. TCRdb called the reads again in MiXCR, with one record for every CDR3 protein. The top ten hold 1.5% to 2% of the sample, which has fewer than 250,000 distinct CDR3 sequences, approximately 13% seen once. About this clonotype: The antigen is undetermined.

The sequence came from a human donor in good health (CMV status not recorded). Some clones in this sample may be carry-over from other donors' samples. Sequencing was done on a sample of PBMCs. The chain recombines TRBV9 with TRBJ2-3, with 10 bases fitting TRBD2. The CDR3 coding sequence is TGTGCCAGCACCAAAAGTCTAGCGGGAGTGGCAGATACGCAGTATTTT. Translation gives CASTKSLAGVADTQYF.